The 4 T cell receptor beta chains below were found in one sample sequenced in a study of blood T cell repertoires in COVID-19 (dated by TCRdb to about 2020). To prepare the library, the immunoSEQ multiplex PCR assay was applied. TCRdb mirrors the immuneACCESS table, restricted to in-frame sequences. Some clones are absent from its copies; in checked studies, under half trace to an unresolved V gene, and the reason for the others is unknown. The sample profile shows nearly 350,000 clones; more than 70% of them were found once. The ten top clones hold more than 5.5% of the sample. Sequenced input: peripheral blood. The receptors originated from a woman aged 70-85 years with COVID-19, enrolled during active disease.

The V and J genes are TRBV5-1 and TRBJ1-3; D perhaps matches TRBD1 (6 bases). The CDR3 covers 16 residues. The ends were cut back, 4 bases at V and 0 bases at J, with 14 bases in the middle. Germline V gene lookup returns CDR1 SGHRS and CDR2 YFSETQ. Here the CDR3 reads CASSDPDSYSGNTIYF. CDR3 bases: TGCGCCAGCAGCGATCCGGACAGCTACTCTGGAAACACCATATATTTT. The variable domain in full, completed from reference TRBV5-1 and TRBJ1-3, reads KAGVTQTPRYLIKTRGQQVTLSCSPISGHRSVSWYQQTPGQGLQFLFEYFSETQRNKGNFPGRFSGRQFSNSRSEMNVSTLELGDSALYLCASSDPDSYSGNTIYFGEGSWLTVV.

In regard to this clone: Other DNA sequences within the sample encode an identical CDR3. The chain links TRBV24-1 to TRBJ2-5; TRBD2 aligns across 9 bases. Germline V CDR1 and CDR2: KGHDR, SFDVKD. J gave up 5 bases and V 3 bases, and 6 bases lay outside the gene matches. This CDR3 region has 15 residues. The CDR3, as DNA: TGTGCCACCAGTGATGGCGGGGGGGCAGGGGAGACCCAGTACTTC. Protein product: CATSDGGGAGETQYF.

V usage is TRBV9 and J usage is TRBJ1-4; D is perhaps TRBD1 (5 bases). Trimming took 0 bases from V and 10 from J, leaving 22 bases between them. This CDR3 is built from 17 residues. Germline CDR1 is SGDLS and CDR2 is YYNGEE. The CDR3 reads CASSVEDLSAMQGKLFF. CDR3 bases: TGTGCCAGCAGCGTAGAGGACCTCTCGGCGATGCAGGGAAAACTGTTTTTT.

The CDR3: CASSTASGGSGYEQYF. The CDR3 nucleotides read TGTGCCAGCTCAACGGCTAGCGGGGGGTCTGGTTACGAGCAGTACTTC. The chain combines TRBV18 with TRBJ2-7; 11 bases align to TRBD2. Unmatched junction bases numbered 10, after V lost 5 bases and J lost 4 bases. Germline V gives CDR1 KGHSH, CDR2 LQKENI. The CDR3 is 16 amino acids.